This T cell receptor (beta chain) was identified in a study of cytomegalovirus exposure and HLA in healthy donors. Findings and limits, study-wide: A later analysis reported that several of the most significant clusters appeared to be linked to common viral pathogens, among them Epstein-Barr virus.

The study ran its PCR with 60 Vbeta and 13 Jbeta primers. Repertoires were generated with immunoSEQ multiplex PCR, while TCRdb's copy carries only in-frame clones and drops some. The sample includes roughly 54,000 clones, less than 85% of them seen just once. J was trimmed by 5 bases and V by 4 bases; bases with no gene match: 6. Looked up from germline, CDR1 is LGHNA and CDR2 is YSLEER. The CDR3 spans 14 residues. In regard to this clone: Its antigen remains unidentified.

The chain joins TRBV4-3 to TRBJ1-2; TRBD1 agrees at 8 bases. Specimen: PBMCs. The TCR comes from a woman in her sixties or seventies in good health and CMV-seropositive. The DNA of the CDR3 is TGCGCCAGCAGCCCGACAGGGGCCAGTTATGGCTACACCTTC. Translated: CASSPTGASYGYTF.